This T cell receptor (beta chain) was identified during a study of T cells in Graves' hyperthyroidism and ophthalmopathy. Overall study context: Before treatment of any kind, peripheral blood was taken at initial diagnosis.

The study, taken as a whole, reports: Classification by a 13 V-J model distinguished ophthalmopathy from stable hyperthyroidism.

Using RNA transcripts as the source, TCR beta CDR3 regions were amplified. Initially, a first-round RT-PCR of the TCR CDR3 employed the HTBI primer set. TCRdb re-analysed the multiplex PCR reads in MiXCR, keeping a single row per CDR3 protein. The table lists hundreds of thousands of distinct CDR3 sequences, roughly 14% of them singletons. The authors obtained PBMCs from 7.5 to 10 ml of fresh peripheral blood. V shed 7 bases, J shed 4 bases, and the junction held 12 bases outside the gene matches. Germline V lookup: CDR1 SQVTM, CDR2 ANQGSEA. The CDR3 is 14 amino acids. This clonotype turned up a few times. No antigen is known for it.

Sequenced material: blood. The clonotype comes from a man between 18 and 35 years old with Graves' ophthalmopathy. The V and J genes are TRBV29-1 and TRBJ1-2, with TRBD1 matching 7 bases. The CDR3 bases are TGCAGCGGGCTGGACAGGAGTAATTCCTATGGCTACACCTTC. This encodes CSGLDRSNSYGYTF.